This T cell receptor (beta chain) was recovered during a study of cytomegalovirus exposure and HLA in healthy donors. PCR employed 60 Vbeta and 13 Jbeta primers. Clones were sequenced by immunoSEQ multiplex PCR, and TCRdb holds only the in-frame ones, with some missing. The profile shows 200,000 to 250,000 clones, approximately 70% of them singletons. As regards this clone: The junction shows a germline mismatch at one end, possibly a read error.

CDR1 is SEHNR and CDR2 is FQNEAQ in the germline V gene (reference sequence). CDR3 length: 12 amino acids. Sample: PBMCs. The receptor's source is a man aged 35 to 55 in good health and CMV-seropositive. V gene TRBV7-9 combines with J gene TRBJ1-1, with a weak D call TRBD1 (6 bases). The CDR3: CSSSLDPGAAFF. The CDR3, as DNA: TGTTCCAGCAGCTTAGATCCAGGGGCAGCTTTCTTT.